These 3 T cell receptor beta chains came from one sample sequenced in a study of CD8+ T cells in alopecia areata. Regarding treatment: oral pan-JAK inhibitor, 5-10 mg twice daily. The authors extracted RNA and reverse transcribed it into cDNA as the sequencing template. TCRdb's table, derived via immunoSEQ multiplex PCR, lists solely in-frame clones and lacks some. Of 150,000 to 200,000 clones in the sample, roughly 60% were seen once. This specimen was CD4+ T cells sorted from blood, taken at week 24, from a patient treated with tofacitinib. These TCRs come from a human donor with alopecia areata.

The rearrangement uses TRBV6-6 and TRBJ1-1, with no clear D. The CDR3 extends over 13 amino acids. Germline V gene sequence: CDR1 MNHNY, CDR2 SVGAGI (reference sequence). V lost 11 bases and J 1 base, leaving 14 bases between the germline ends. The CDR3 reads CAQREGQNTEAFF. In nucleotides, the CDR3 is TGTGCCCAAAGGGAAGGGCAGAACACTGAAGCTTTCTTT.

This clone was counted a single time. The V and J genes are TRBV7-2 and TRBJ1-5; D possibly corresponds to TRBD1 (6 bases). CDR1 and CDR2 (germline): SGHTA, FQGNSA. With 0 bases removed from V and 3 bases from J, the gap between germline ends came to 9 bases. The CDR3 length is 15 residues. CDR3 DNA sequence: TGTGCCAGCAGCTTAGCCGGACAGCTCAATCAGCCCCAGCATTTT. Translated: CASSLAGQLNQPQHF.

The chain combines TRBV5-1 with TRBJ2-3; 8 bases fit TRBD1. This CDR3 contains 16 residues. The trim removed 5 bases at V and 3 bases at J, leaving 11 bases unmatched. CDR1 and CDR2 from the germline V gene are SGHRS and YFSETQ. CDR3 nucleotide sequence: TGCGCCAGCAGTTCCCACCCAGGACAGGGTACAGATACGCAGTATTTT. Translated, it gives CASSSHPGQGTDTQYF.